A single sample is the source of the 27 T cell receptor beta chains below, sequenced in a study of Ad26.COV2.S vaccination and SARS-CoV-2 variants. The treatment was: 15 to 20 received Ad26.COV2.S at low or high dose, single or two shots; a few received placebo; per-sample allocation not given. The study sampled participants on day 63 after the first vaccine or placebo injection. Using immunoSEQ multiplex PCR, the repertoire was profiled, and TCRdb retains in-frame clones only, with some absent. The sample carries about 400,000 clones, roughly 88% recorded once. The sample consisted of peripheral blood, taken in a trial of Ad26.COV2.S vaccine versus placebo. The receptors were gathered from a person aged 18 to 59 who received the Ad26.COV2.S COVID-19 vaccine or a placebo.

The V gene is TRBV7-2, the J gene TRBJ1-1; D remains unclear. The germline gives CDR1 SGHTA, CDR2 FQGNSA. There are 13 residues in the CDR3. Trimming shortened V by 0 bases and J by 11 bases, and 13 bases separated the two germline ends. The CDR3 reads CASSLAQAGLAFF. The CDR3 DNA is TGTGCCAGCAGCTTAGCCCAAGCGGGCTTGGCTTTCTTT.

The rearrangement links TRBV5-1 to TRBJ2-2; 8 nucleotides align to TRBD2. The CDR3 totals 16 residues. The ends lost 3 bases at V and 4 bases at J; junction bases unmatched: 8. CDR1 is SGHRS, CDR2 YFSETQ, per germline. The CDR3: CASSYRGTRGTGELFF. The CDR3 DNA sequence: TGCGCCAGCAGCTACCGCGGGACTAGGGGCACCGGGGAGCTGTTTTTT.

The chain recombines TRBV6-5 with TRBJ1-1; perhaps TRBD1 as D (5 bases). The V end was cut by 4 bases, the J end by 0 bases, with 12 bases between. This CDR3 spans 15 amino acids. CDR1 and CDR2 (germline): MNHEY, SVGAGI. DNA for the CDR3: TGTGCCAGCAGTTTGGGGGGACCTATGAACACTGAAGCTTTCTTT. Translated, it gives CASSLGGPMNTEAFF.

This clone was detected once. The chain has TRBV2 and TRBJ2-2; D possibly corresponds to TRBD1 (6 bases). Germline V gene data show CDR1 as SNHLY and CDR2 as FYNNEI. The CDR3 length is 15 residues. Trimming removed 3 bases from V and 2 bases from J, with 10 bases in between. The CDR3: CASSELGGNTGELFF. In DNA, the CDR3 is TGTGCCAGCAGTGAGCTAGGGGGAAACACCGGGGAGCTGTTTTTT.

This clone was recorded once. The chain joins TRBV5-1 to TRBJ2-5; the D call may be TRBD1 or TRBD2 (5 bases each). Trimming removed 3 bases from V and 4 bases from J, with 19 bases in between. The length of the CDR3 is 16 residues. Germline V gene lookup returns CDR1 SGHRS and CDR2 YFSETQ. Written as DNA, the CDR3 is TGCGCCAGCAGCTGGACGGGACCTGCCCATGGAGAGACCCAGTACTTC. As protein: CASSWTGPAHGETQYF.

CDR3 sequence reads: CASRPSGQANEKLFF. The CDR3 DNA follows: TGCGCCAGCAGACCCTCGGGACAGGCTAATGAAAAACTGTTTTTT. This chain joins TRBV5-1 and TRBJ1-4; TRBD1 matches 8 bases. The germline V gene has CDR1 SGHRS and CDR2 YFSETQ. V was clipped by 5 bases and J by 3 bases; unmatched bases: 6. The CDR3 is made up of 15 amino acids.

This rearrangement joins TRBV15 to TRBJ2-1; D might be TRBD1 or TRBD2, each matching 5 bases. The germline gives CDR1 LNHNV, CDR2 YYDKDF (reference sequence). This CDR3 region has 12 residues. Deletions cut 5 bases from V and 6 bases from J, with 8 bases between. The CDR3: CATSPGTNEQFF. The DNA for the CDR3 is TGTGCCACCAGCCCAGGGACCAATGAGCAGTTCTTC.

The rearrangement links TRBV5-6 to TRBJ2-1; D is possibly TRBD1 or TRBD2 (6 bases each). Trimming removed 4 bases from V and 6 bases from J, with 23 bases in between. CDR1 is SGHDT, CDR2 YYEEEE, per germline. This CDR3 is 17 amino acids long. The CDR3 DNA reads TGTGCCAGCAGCGTCGTCATAGCGAGAACGGGGGCCAATGAGCAGTTCTTC. It specifies CASSVVIARTGANEQFF.

This clone was counted a single time. This chain joins TRBV29-1 and TRBJ2-2; 7 bases fit TRBD1. This CDR3 is built from 15 residues. Germline V gene sequence: CDR1 SQVTM, CDR2 ANQGSEA. Trimming removed 8 bases from V and 8 bases from J; junction bases left unmatched: 17. The CDR3: CSILVEGAVGGELFF. The DNA of the CDR3 is TGCAGCATCCTCGTCGAGGGGGCAGTTGGAGGGGAGCTGTTTTTT.

V and J are TRBV19 and TRBJ1-1, with D possibly TRBD1 on 5 matching bases. The CDR3 spans 13 residues. The ends were cut back, 6 bases at V and 5 bases at J, with 13 bases in the middle. From germline, CDR1 is LNHDA and CDR2 SQIVND (reference sequence). CDR3 loop: CASSGQGGTEAFF. DNA of the CDR3: TGTGCCAGTAGCGGGCAGGGCGGAACTGAAGCTTTCTTT.

This clone was picked up a small number of times. The chain carries TRBV14 and TRBJ1-6; 7 bases fit TRBD1. Per germline, CDR1 SGHDN and CDR2 FVKESK. V was pared by 4 bases and J by 7 bases, with 7 bases of the junction left unmatched. This CDR3 has 15 residues. DNA of the CDR3: TGTGCCAGCAGCCCGATAACAGGGGCGAATTCACCCCTCCACTTT. It encodes CASSPITGANSPLHF.

The V gene is TRBV11-1, the J gene TRBJ1-4; D gene ambiguous. The CDR3 is made up of 14 amino acids. Germline-derived CDR1 and CDR2 are SGHAT and FQDESV (reference sequence). Trimming shortened V by 0 bases and J by 5 bases, and 7 bases separated the two germline ends. CDR3 DNA sequence: TGTGCCAGCAGCTTAGCGGGCGGAAATGAAAAACTGTTTTTT. The encoded protein is CASSLAGGNEKLFF. The whole variable domain, filled in from reference TRBV11-1 and TRBJ1-4, reads EAEVAQSPRYKITEKSQAVAFWCDPISGHATLYWYRQILGQGPELLVQFQDESVVDDSQLPKDRFSAERLKGVDSTLKIQPAELGDSAMYLCASSLAGGNEKLFFGSGTQLSVL.

This chain connects TRBV7-8 to TRBJ2-1; TRBD2 aligns across 10 bases. This CDR3 contains 15 residues. V lost 5 bases and J lost 5; bases outside the gene matches: 6. CDR1 and CDR2 (germline): SGHVS, FQNEAQ. For the CDR3, the DNA is TGTGCCAGCAGCGAACTAGCGGGGAGGAACAATGAGCAGTTCTTC. Translated: CASSELAGRNNEQFF.

The V call is TRBV6-5, the J call TRBJ1-5, with 10 bases identical to TRBD1. The germline V gene has CDR1 MNHEY and CDR2 SVGAGI. CDR3 length: 15 amino acids. V shed 7 bases and J 6 bases; nucleotides not matched to a gene: 9. DNA for the CDR3: TGTGCCAGCACCGAAGACAGGGGGCGAGTTCAGCCCCAGCATTTT. Its protein is CASTEDRGRVQPQHF.

This clone was seen a single time. The chain is built from TRBV2 and TRBJ1-3; TRBD1 matches 7 bases. The CDR3 has 13 amino acids. The V segment lost 8 bases and the J segment 4 bases; nucleotides outside the gene matches: 5. Looked up from germline, CDR1 is SNHLY and CDR2 is FYNNEI. The CDR3 region has the DNA TGTGCCAGCGGGACAGTCTCGGGAAACACCATATATTTT. Its protein product is CASGTVSGNTIYF.

This rearrangement joins TRBV9 to TRBJ2-7; 11 bases agree with TRBD1. The CDR3 contains 15 residues. The junction had 7 bases not matched to a gene; V was cut back by 5 bases and J by 3 bases. Germline V gene sequence: CDR1 SGDLS, CDR2 YYNGEE. As DNA, the CDR3 is TGTGCCAGCAGTGATCCGGGACAGGGGGACTACGAGCAGTACTTC. It translates to CASSDPGQGDYEQYF.

The chain carries TRBV7-2 and TRBJ1-6; no reliable D call. V dropped 5 bases and J dropped 10 bases, with 12 bases sitting between them. From germline, CDR1 is SGHTA and CDR2 FQGNSA. The CDR3 sequence is 13 residues long. CDR3 loop: CASSRSFSSPLHF. As DNA, the CDR3 is TGTGCCAGCAGCCGCTCGTTTAGCTCACCCCTCCACTTT.

On this clone: The same CDR3 also results from other DNA sequences found in this sample. This rearrangement joins TRBV5-1 to TRBJ2-3; unclear D gene. The CDR3 is 12 residues long. The germline V gene has CDR1 SGHRS and CDR2 YFSETQ. V lost 0 bases and J lost 6, with 5 bases in between. The CDR3 loop reads CASSLAGDTQYF. CDR3 DNA: TGCGCCAGCAGCTTGGCCGGGGATACGCAGTATTTT.

The chain has TRBV11-2 and TRBJ1-4, with D possibly TRBD1 on 5 matching bases. The V gene's germline CDR1 is SGHAT and CDR2 FQNNGV. Trimming shortened V by 5 bases and J by 3 bases, and 13 bases separated the two germline ends. The CDR3 covers 15 residues. The CDR3 protein is CASSITGRSNEKLFF. Written as DNA, the CDR3 is TGTGCCAGCAGCATCACAGGTCGATCTAATGAAAAACTGTTTTTT.

The chain couples TRBV9 to TRBJ2-7; no clear D gene. This CDR3 is 13 amino acids long. Trimming took 4 bases from V and 2 from J, leaving 10 bases between them. CDR1 and CDR2 from the germline V gene are SGDLS and YYNGEE. The CDR3 sequence is CASSPRSAYEQYF. CDR3 in DNA: TGTGCCAGCAGCCCCAGAAGCGCCTACGAGCAGTACTTC.

This chain connects TRBV4-3 to TRBJ2-3; D is possibly TRBD1 (6 bases). The CDR3 is made up of 16 amino acids. Trimming took off 5 bases at V and 0 bases at J, with 15 bases between the two ends. The germline V gene has CDR1 LGHNA and CDR2 YSLEER. In nucleotides, the CDR3 is TGCGCCAGCAGCTATTTCGACAGGTCGAGCACAGATACGCAGTATTTT. This gives the protein CASSYFDRSSTDTQYF.

The sample holds one count of this clone. J is TRBJ2-5 and V is TRBV19; D remains unclear. Germline loops: CDR1 LNHDA, CDR2 SQIVND (reference sequence). The ends were cut back, 3 bases at V and 4 bases at J, with 9 bases in the middle. This CDR3 spans 13 amino acids. DNA of the CDR3: TGTGCCAGTAGTATCTATGGCAGAGAGACCCAGTACTTC. Protein sequence: CASSIYGRETQYF.

The rearrangement joins TRBV19 to TRBJ2-5; no reliable D call. The CDR3 has 13 amino acids. Trimming cost V 1 base and J 3 bases, with 6 bases left between them. Germline lookup yields CDR1 LNHDA and CDR2 SQIVND (reference sequence). In DNA form, the CDR3 reads TGTGCCAGTAGTATAGGACCGGAAGAGACCCAGTACTTC. Protein: CASSIGPEETQYF.

V gene TRBV11-3 combines with J gene TRBJ1-4, with D unresolved. The CDR3 contains 14 residues. The germline V gene encodes CDR1 SGHNT and CDR2 YENEEA. Deletions cut 11 bases from V and 5 bases from J, with 18 bases between. CDR3 in amino acids: CAPPAFPANEKLFF. The CDR3 DNA sequence: TGTGCCCCCCCCGCTTTCCCAGCAAATGAAAAACTGTTTTTT.

J is TRBJ1-3 and V is TRBV30; D unresolved. Trimming took off 8 bases at V and 0 bases at J, with 17 bases between the two ends. CDR1 and CDR2 (germline): GTSNPN, SVGIG (reference sequence). The CDR3 length is 15 residues. CDR3 amino acids: CARERRTISGNTIYF. The CDR3 DNA is TGTGCCCGAGAACGAAGAACGATCTCTGGAAACACCATATATTTT.

The V and J genes are TRBV7-2 and TRBJ2-7, with 9 bases identical to TRBD2. The germline CDR1 and CDR2 sequences are SGHTA and FQGNSA. This CDR3 has 16 residues. The trim removed 1 base at V and 4 bases at J, leaving 8 bases unmatched. DNA of the CDR3: TGTGCCAGCAGCTTAGAGGTGGGAGCGGGGGGATACGAGCAGTACTTC. As protein: CASSLEVGAGGYEQYF.

The chain combines TRBV7-2 with TRBJ2-1; TRBD2 matches at 7 bases. CDR1 is SGHTA, CDR2 FQGNSA, per germline. CDR3 length equals 15 residues. With 1 base clipped from V and 6 bases from J, the junction kept 6 bases outside the gene matches. In nucleotides, the CDR3 is TGTGCCAGCAGCTTAGACGGGGGAGGGGTCAATGAGCAGTTCTTC. It specifies CASSLDGGGVNEQFF.